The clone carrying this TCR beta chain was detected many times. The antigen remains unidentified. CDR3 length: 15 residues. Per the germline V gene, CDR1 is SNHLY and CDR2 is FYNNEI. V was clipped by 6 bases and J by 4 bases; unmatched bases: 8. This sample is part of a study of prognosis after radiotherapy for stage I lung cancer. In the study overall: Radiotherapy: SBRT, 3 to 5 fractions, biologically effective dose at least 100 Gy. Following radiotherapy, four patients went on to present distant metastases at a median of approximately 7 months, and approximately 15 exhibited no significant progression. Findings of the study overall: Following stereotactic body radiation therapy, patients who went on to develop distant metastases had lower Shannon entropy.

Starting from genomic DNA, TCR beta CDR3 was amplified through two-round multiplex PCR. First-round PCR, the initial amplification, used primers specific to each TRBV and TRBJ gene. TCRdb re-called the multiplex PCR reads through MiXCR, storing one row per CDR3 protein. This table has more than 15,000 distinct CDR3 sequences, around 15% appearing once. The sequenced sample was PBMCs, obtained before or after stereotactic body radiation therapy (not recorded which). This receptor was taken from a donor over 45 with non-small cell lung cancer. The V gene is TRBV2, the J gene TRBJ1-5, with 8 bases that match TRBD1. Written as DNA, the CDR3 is TGTGCCAGCAGAGTGGACAGGGCTTTGAATCAGCCCCAGCATTTT. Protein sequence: CASRVDRALNQPQHF. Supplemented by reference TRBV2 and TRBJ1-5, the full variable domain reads EPEVTQTPSHQVTQMGQEVILRCVPISNHLYFYWYRQILGQKVEFLVSFYNNEISEKSEIFDDQFSVERPDGSNFTLKIRSTKLEDSAMYFCASRVDRALNQPQHFGDGTRLSIL.